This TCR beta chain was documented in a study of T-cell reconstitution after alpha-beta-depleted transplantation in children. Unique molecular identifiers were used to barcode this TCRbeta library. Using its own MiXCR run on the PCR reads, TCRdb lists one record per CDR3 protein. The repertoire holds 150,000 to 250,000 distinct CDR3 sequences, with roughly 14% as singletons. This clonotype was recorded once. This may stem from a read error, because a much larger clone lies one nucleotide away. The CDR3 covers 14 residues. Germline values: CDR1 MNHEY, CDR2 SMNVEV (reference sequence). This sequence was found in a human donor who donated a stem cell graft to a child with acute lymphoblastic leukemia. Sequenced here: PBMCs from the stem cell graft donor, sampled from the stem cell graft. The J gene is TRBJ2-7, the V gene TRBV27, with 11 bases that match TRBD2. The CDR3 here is CASSVSGLADEQYF. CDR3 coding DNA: TGTGCCAGCAGTGTATCGGGACTAGCGGACGAGCAGTACTTC.